Listed here are 3 T cell receptor beta chains from one sample, sequenced in a study of OX40 agonist ivuxolimab in advanced cancers. TCRdb's table, derived via immunoSEQ multiplex PCR, lists solely in-frame clones and lacks some. The repertoire holds about 77,000 clones, with 81% as singletons. This specimen was CD4+ or CD8+ T cells sorted from blood, taken in a trial of the OX40 agonist ivuxolimab. Receptors originate from an adult with an advanced solid tumor such as melanoma, head and neck, liver or kidney cancer.

The chain is built from TRBV9 and TRBJ1-2; 7 nucleotides match TRBD1. With 4 bases clipped from V and 5 bases from J, the junction kept 8 bases outside the gene matches. The CDR3 covers 14 residues. In germline, CDR1 is SGDLS, CDR2 YYNGEE. The CDR3 region is CASSPQPTGYGYTF. For the CDR3, the DNA is TGTGCCAGCAGCCCCCAGCCGACAGGGTATGGCTACACCTTC.

The chain is built from TRBV4-2 and TRBJ1-1, with a weak D call TRBD1 (5 bases). The CDR3 contains 15 residues. Germline loops: CDR1 LGHNA, CDR2 YNFKEQ. V was pared by 0 bases and J by 4 bases, with 12 bases between. For the CDR3, the DNA is TGTGCCAGCAGCCAAGAACTGGGCCAGGGCACTGAAGCTTTCTTT. This translates into CASSQELGQGTEAFF.

The J gene is TRBJ1-3, the V gene TRBV7-9; D is possibly TRBD1 (6 bases). Deletions cut 5 bases from V and 2 bases from J, with 16 bases between. This CDR3 has 16 residues. Per germline, CDR1 SEHNR and CDR2 FQNEAQ (reference sequence). The CDR3 DNA sequence: TGTGCCAGCAGCCCACGGGGGGGGGCGACTGGAAACACCATATATTTT. Encoded protein: CASSPRGGATGNTIYF. The full variable domain, its missing parts supplied by reference TRBV7-9 and TRBJ1-3, is DTGVSQNPRHKITKRGQNVTFRCDPISEHNRLYWYRQTLGQGPEFLTYFQNEAQLEKSRLLSDRFSAERPKGSFSTLEIQRTEQGDSAMYLCASSPRGGATGNTIYFGEGSWLTVV.